The 22 T cell receptor beta chains below all came from one sample that was sequenced in a study of T cells in Graves' hyperthyroidism and ophthalmopathy. RNA transcripts served as the template for amplifying TCR beta CDR3 regions. A first-round RT-PCR of the TCR CDR3 used the HTBI primer set. TCRdb fed the multiplex PCR reads into MiXCR, producing one record per CDR3 protein. This sample has some 700,000 distinct CDR3 sequences; 17% occur once, and the top ten carry about 16%. Sequencing was carried out using blood. These receptors all come from a man over 45 with Graves' hyperthyroidism.

This chain uses TRBV20-1 with TRBJ2-1; 8 nucleotides agree with TRBD2. The length of the CDR3 is 16 residues. Losses at the gene ends were 0 bases for V and 10 bases for J; bases not matched to a gene: 14. Germline loops: CDR1 DFQATT, CDR2 SNEGSKA (reference sequence). Here the CDR3 reads CSAREGGRIVYNEQFF. Written as DNA, the CDR3 is TGCAGTGCTAGAGAAGGCGGGAGGATAGTGTATAACGAGCAGTTCTTC.

This chain links TRBV2 with TRBJ1-2, with D uncertain. Germline CDR1 reads SNHLY; CDR2 reads FYNNEI. V lost 6 bases and J lost 4, with 12 bases in between. CDR3 size: 13 residues. The CDR3 DNA sequence: TGTGCCAGCAGCCGACGGGTGACCTATGGCTACACCTTC. Translated, it gives CASSRRVTYGYTF.

This clonotype was recorded many times. V is TRBV10-3 and J is TRBJ2-7; 9 bases are a match to TRBD1. Trimming at V came to 3 bases and at J to 0 bases, leaving 9 bases not matched to a gene. Germline lookup yields CDR1 ENHRY and CDR2 SYGVKD. The CDR3 runs to 17 residues. In DNA form, the CDR3 reads TGTGCCATCAGTGACTCCGGGACAGGGTCAAGCTCCTACGAGCAGTACTTC. It specifies CAISDSGTGSSSYEQYF.

This clonotype was recorded at least ten times. V is TRBV7-9 and J is TRBJ2-5; D gene unclear. This CDR3 is 14 amino acids long. CDR1 is SEHNR and CDR2 is FQNEAQ in the germline V gene (reference sequence). The ends were cut back, 4 bases at V and 7 bases at J, with 16 bases in the middle. The CDR3 loop reads CASSSSQSRRTQYF. Here the CDR3 DNA reads TGTGCCAGCAGCTCCTCACAGAGTAGGCGGACCCAGTACTTC.

This chain connects TRBV18 to TRBJ2-1; TRBD2 agrees at 9 bases. Germline values: CDR1 KGHSH, CDR2 LQKENI. This CDR3 spans 15 amino acids. The ends lost 6 bases at V and 6 bases at J; junction bases unmatched: 9. The CDR3 DNA reads TGTGCCAGCTCGAGAAGGGAAGCGGGAGGCAATGAGCAGTTCTTC. This encodes CASSRREAGGNEQFF.

The J gene is TRBJ2-6, the V gene TRBV6-1; no firm D call. Germline V CDR1 and CDR2: MNHNS, SASEGT. V was clipped by 5 bases and J by 4 bases, with 3 bases between them. The CDR3 has 12 amino acids. The CDR3 DNA reads TGTGCCAGCAGTCACGGGGCCAACGTCCTGACTTTC. Its translation: CASSHGANVLTF.

A remark on this clonotype: One junction end does not reproduce the germline sequence, and a read error may be involved. The chain employs TRBV7-9 and TRBJ2-5; D ambiguous. The CDR3 length is 13 residues. Germline V gives CDR1 SEHNR, CDR2 FQNEAQ (reference sequence). Written as DNA, the CDR3 is TGTGCCAGCAGCTTAGATCTAGGGTCTCGGCTAGACTTC. Encoded protein: CASSLDLGSRLDF.

This clonotype was observed at least ten times. V gene TRBV20-1 combines with J gene TRBJ2-7, with 10 bases lining up with TRBD2. CDR1 DFQATT and CDR2 SNEGSKA come from the germline V gene (reference sequence). After removal of 0 bases from V and 3 bases from J, the junction contained 8 bases not matched to a gene. There are 16 residues in the CDR3. CDR3 DNA: TGCAGTGCTAGAGATAGTAGGCTAGCGGGGGTCTACGAGCAGTACTTC. Translated, it gives CSARDSRLAGVYEQYF.

The gene calls are TRBV29-1 and TRBJ2-7, with 8 bases fitting TRBD2. The CDR3 totals 13 residues. The V gene's germline CDR1 is SQVTM and CDR2 ANQGSEA. With V trimmed by 6 bases and J by 4 bases, 8 bases remained unmatched. In nucleotides, the CDR3 is TGCAGCGTAAGACTAGCGAACGGGTACGAGCAGTACTTC. It encodes CSVRLANGYEQYF.

This clonotype was picked up many times. This sequence joins TRBV6-2 or TRBV6-3 and TRBJ2-3; 9 bases agree with TRBD2. Losses at the gene ends were 6 bases for V and 4 bases for J; bases not matched to a gene: 8. The V gene's germline CDR1 is MNHEY and CDR2 SVGEGT. The CDR3 contains 15 residues. The CDR3 DNA reads TGTGCCAGCAGCCATAGCGGGAGTCAAGCAGATACGCAGTATTTT. Translating gives CASSHSGSQADTQYF.

This clonotype was counted a few times. The V and J genes are TRBV3-1 and TRBJ1-3, with 10 bases identical to TRBD1. The CDR3 totals 16 residues. CDR1 is LGHDT, CDR2 YNNKEL, per germline (reference sequence). After removal of 4 bases from V and 7 bases from J, the junction contained 10 bases not matched to a gene. This CDR3 reads CASSPGFRQGANTIYF. In nucleotides, the CDR3 is TGTGCCAGCAGCCCCGGGTTTAGACAGGGGGCGAACACCATATATTTT.

There are many counts of this clonotype. The rearrangement joins TRBV28 to TRBJ1-6; D gene ambiguous. The germline V gene has CDR1 MDHEN and CDR2 SYDVKM. The V end lost 1 base, the J end lost 10 bases, and 8 bases lay between the germline ends. The CDR3 runs 13 residues. This CDR3 reads CASSLSLGSPLHF. As DNA, the CDR3 is TGTGCCAGCAGTTTATCTCTTGGCTCACCCCTCCACTTT.

In this sample, this clonotype turned up many times. V and J are TRBV24-1 and TRBJ2-3; TRBD2 agrees at 7 bases. The CDR3 is 17 amino acids. Trimming cost V 0 bases and J 4 bases; bases outside gene matches: 9. Germline V gene lookup returns CDR1 KGHDR and CDR2 SFDVKD. The CDR3 DNA follows: TGTGCCACCAGTGATTTGAATTTGCGGGAGTTACCAGATACGCAGTATTTT. The encoded protein is CATSDLNLRELPDTQYF.

The V and J genes are TRBV4-3 and TRBJ2-1; D may correspond to TRBD1 or TRBD2 (5 bases each). CDR1 and CDR2 from the germline V gene are LGHNA and YSLEER. The ends were cut back, 1 base at V and 7 bases at J, with 17 bases in the middle. This CDR3 comprises 16 residues. The DNA of the CDR3 is TGCGCCAGCAGCCAAGTGGCTAGCCCACAGGAGAATGAGCAGTTCTTC. The encoded protein is CASSQVASPQENEQFF.

This clonotype was observed a handful of times. The chain is built from TRBV27 and TRBJ2-2; 9 bases fit TRBD2. Losses at the gene ends were 3 bases for V and 7 bases for J; bases not matched to a gene: 6. This CDR3 has 15 residues. Germline lookup yields CDR1 MNHEY and CDR2 SMNVEV (reference sequence). This chain's CDR3 is CASSLIAGEFGELFF. The CDR3 bases are TGTGCCAGCAGTTTGATAGCGGGAGAGTTCGGGGAGCTGTTTTTT.

Many counts were recorded for this clonotype. V and J are TRBV7-9 and TRBJ1-5; D perhaps matches TRBD1 (6 bases). The CDR3 extends over 13 amino acids. V lost 4 bases and J lost 3, with 7 bases in between. CDR1 and CDR2 from the germline V gene are SEHNR and FQNEAQ (reference sequence). CDR3 sequence reads: CASSWTVNQPQHF. The CDR3 nucleotides read TGTGCCAGCAGCTGGACAGTCAATCAGCCCCAGCATTTT.

This clonotype was seen only a few times. The chain has TRBV7-3 and TRBJ1-2; TRBD1 matches at 8 bases. Unmatched junction bases numbered 10, after V lost 1 base and J lost 3 bases. CDR3 size: 17 residues. CDR1 and CDR2 from the germline V gene are SGHTA and FQGTGA. The DNA for the CDR3 is TGTGCCAGCAGCTTAAGAGACAGGGGAGCCAAGGACTATGGCTACACCTTC. Translated: CASSLRDRGAKDYGYTF.

This chain uses TRBV5-6 with TRBJ2-7; no clear D gene. The CDR3 runs to 13 residues. Looked up from germline, CDR1 is SGHDT and CDR2 is YYEEEE. Trimming stripped 2 bases from V and 6 bases from J, with 12 bases between. CDR3 in amino acids: CASSFVGWPEQYF. The CDR3 DNA sequence: TGTGCCAGCAGCTTTGTGGGGTGGCCCGAGCAGTACTTC.

In this sample, this clonotype turned up many times. This CDR3 is CASKGRGPDEQYF. In DNA, the CDR3 is TGTGCCAGCAAGGGACGGGGGCCGGACGAGCAGTACTTC. The chain uses TRBV7-9 and TRBJ2-7; D may correspond to TRBD1 or TRBD2 (6 bases each). CDR1 and CDR2 from the germline V gene are SEHNR and FQNEAQ (reference sequence). The CDR3 runs to 13 residues. The V and J ends lost 7 bases and 5 bases respectively, with 15 bases between them.

This chain connects TRBV3-1 to TRBJ2-1; D gene uncertain. Trimming took off 5 bases at V and 10 bases at J, with 9 bases between the two ends. Per germline, CDR1 LGHDT and CDR2 YNNKEL (reference sequence). The CDR3 covers 11 residues. Here the CDR3 reads CASSSLREQFF. Written as DNA, the CDR3 is TGTGCCAGCAGCTCACTCCGGGAGCAGTTCTTC.

At least ten counts were recorded for this clonotype. The V gene is TRBV25-1, the J gene TRBJ2-7, with D perhaps being TRBD1 or TRBD2 (5 bases each). The CDR3 sequence is 17 residues long. V lost 1 base to trimming and J lost 2 bases, with 18 bases between them. Germline V CDR1 and CDR2: MGHDK, SYGVNS. The CDR3 protein is CASSESRVRGATYEQYF. CDR3 nucleotides: TGTGCCAGCAGTGAATCTCGAGTTCGAGGGGCCACCTACGAGCAGTACTTC.

In this sample, this clonotype turned up many times. This chain connects TRBV28 to TRBJ2-3; the match to TRBD1 covers 7 bases. This CDR3 comprises 12 residues. The germline V gene encodes CDR1 MDHEN and CDR2 SYDVKM. V was clipped by 7 bases and J by 4 bases; unmatched bases: 2. Here the CDR3 reads CASIGTADTQYF. CDR3 coding DNA: TGTGCCAGCATCGGGACAGCAGATACGCAGTATTTT. The complete variable domain, with remaining parts taken from reference TRBV28 and TRBJ2-3, reads DVKVTQSSRYLVKRTGEKVFLECVQDMDHENMFWYRQDPGLGLRLIYFSYDVKMKEKGDIPEGYSVSREKKERFSLILESASTNQTSMYLCASIGTADTQYFGPGTRLTVL.